Shown below are 28 T cell receptor beta chains from a single sample sequenced in a study of blood T cell repertoires in COVID-19. Measured with immunoSEQ multiplex PCR; TCRdb has only the in-frame clones, and not every one. Seen here are around 300,000 clones, around 90% observed once, and the top ten hold around 0.96%. Sequences were obtained from peripheral blood. The source is a woman in her thirties or forties with COVID-19, enrolled during active disease.

The rearrangement uses TRBV9 and TRBJ2-1, with D tentatively TRBD2 (5 bases). V lost 10 bases and J 5 bases, leaving 16 bases between the germline ends. CDR1 and CDR2 (germline): SGDLS, YYNGEE. The CDR3 sequence is 13 residues long. The CDR3 reads CASQEGSNNEQFF. The CDR3 DNA is TGTGCCTCCCAAGAGGGCAGCAACAATGAGCAGTTCTTC. Drawing the rest from reference TRBV9 and TRBJ2-1, the complete variable domain is DSGVTQTPKHLITATGQRVTLRCSPRSGDLSVYWYQQSLDQGLQFLIQYYNGEERAKGNILERFSAQQFPDLHSELNLSSLELGDSALYFCASQEGSNNEQFFGPGTRLTVL.

The chain employs TRBV5-4 and TRBJ1-2; D gene uncertain. Trimming shortened V by 0 bases and J by 3 bases, and 12 bases separated the two germline ends. CDR3 size: 15 residues. Germline CDR1 and CDR2: SGHNT and YYREEE (reference sequence). CDR3 nucleotides: TGTGCCAGCAGCTTGGCCCCGGGGAAGGACTATGGCTACACCTTC. Translating gives CASSLAPGKDYGYTF.

The rearrangement uses TRBV19 and TRBJ1-1, with D uncertain. CDR1 is LNHDA and CDR2 is SQIVND in the germline V gene (reference sequence). The V end was cut by 7 bases, the J end by 6 bases, with 21 bases between. This CDR3 has 15 residues. CDR3: CASKESGSGSPEAFF. The CDR3 coding sequence is TGTGCCAGTAAAGAGAGTGGTAGCGGTTCTCCTGAAGCTTTCTTT.

The chain uses TRBV27 and TRBJ1-2; 9 nucleotides match TRBD1. The junction had 7 bases not matched to a gene; V was cut back by 6 bases and J by 2 bases. CDR1 and CDR2 from the germline V gene are MNHEY and SMNVEV (reference sequence). The CDR3 loop spans 15 amino acids. CDR3 loop: CASSRSGQGNYGYTF. In nucleotides, the CDR3 is TGTGCCAGCAGCCGGAGCGGACAGGGGAACTATGGCTACACCTTC.

The gene calls are TRBV10-3 and TRBJ2-1; tentative D call: TRBD2 (6 bases). Looked up from germline, CDR1 is ENHRY and CDR2 is SYGVKD. The CDR3 runs 17 residues. Trimming left V 4 bases short and J 0 bases short, with 16 bases between. The CDR3 protein is CAISGPTSRSSYNEQFF. The CDR3 nucleotides read TGTGCCATCAGTGGACCGACTAGTCGGAGCTCCTACAATGAGCAGTTCTTC.

The chain couples TRBV6-5 to TRBJ2-1; 11 bases agree with TRBD2. The CDR3 consists of 16 residues. The V gene end was trimmed by 4 bases and the J gene end by 1 base; junction bases not matched to a gene: 3. Germline CDR1 and CDR2: MNHEY and SVGAGI. As DNA, the CDR3 is TGTGCCAGCAGTTTACTAGCGGGGGATTCCTACAATGAGCAGTTCTTC. Its protein product is CASSLLAGDSYNEQFF.

The rearrangement joins TRBV6-5 to TRBJ2-1; 8 nucleotides match TRBD1. The ends lost 6 bases at V and 4 bases at J; junction bases unmatched: 5. The CDR3 is 14 amino acids. Germline lookup yields CDR1 MNHEY and CDR2 SVGAGI. The CDR3 DNA reads TGTGCCAGCAGGTGGACAGGGCGTTACAATGAGCAGTTCTTC. Residues: CASRWTGRYNEQFF.

The chain links TRBV30 to TRBJ2-1, with D tentatively TRBD2 (5 bases). Germline values: CDR1 GTSNPN, CDR2 SVGIG (reference sequence). Trimming pared 3 bases from V and 4 bases from J, leaving 10 bases between. The CDR3 length is 13 residues. CDR3: CAWSPGLYNEQFF. The CDR3 bases are TGTGCCTGGAGCCCAGGACTGTACAATGAGCAGTTCTTC.

This clone has just a few counts. This rearrangement joins TRBV2 to TRBJ2-7; D ambiguous. The V and J ends lost 1 base and 7 bases respectively, with 8 bases between them. Germline values: CDR1 SNHLY, CDR2 FYNNEI. The CDR3 spans 12 residues. The CDR3, as DNA: TGTGCCAGCAGTGAAGTAGTGGAGGAGCAGTACTTC. Translated, it gives CASSEVVEEQYF.

This clone has only a few counts. CDR3 sequence: CASGKEASVSYEQYF. The CDR3 DNA reads TGTGCCAGCGGCAAGGAGGCTAGCGTTTCCTACGAGCAGTACTTC. The gene calls are TRBV2 and TRBJ2-7; tentatively, D is TRBD2 (6 bases). Trimming shortened V by 8 bases and J by 1 base, and 18 bases separated the two germline ends. Germline CDR1 reads SNHLY; CDR2 reads FYNNEI. This CDR3 comprises 15 residues.

The chain recombines TRBV6-5 with TRBJ1-3; a possible D gene is TRBD1 (5 bases). Germline V gene data show CDR1 as MNHEY and CDR2 as SVGAGI. Trimming took 7 bases from V and 4 from J, leaving 17 bases between them. The CDR3 is 15 residues long. Here the CDR3 DNA reads TGTGCCAGCACTCCCGGGGGGGGAATCGGAAACACCATATATTTT. Protein product: CASTPGGGIGNTIYF.

The rearrangement links TRBV11-2 to TRBJ1-5, with D uncertain. The CDR3 has 15 residues. The V gene lost 5 bases and the J gene lost 5 bases, with 16 bases spanning the gap. In germline, CDR1 is SGHAT, CDR2 FQNNGV. In nucleotides, the CDR3 is TGTGCCAGCAGCCCGTTGGGAGGGAGGGATCAGCCCCAGCATTTT. It specifies CASSPLGGRDQPQHF.

V usage is TRBV5-5 and J usage is TRBJ1-3, with D possibly TRBD1 on 5 matching bases. The CDR3 length is 15 residues. CDR1 is SGHKS, CDR2 YYEKEE, per germline (reference sequence). Trimming removed 4 bases at V and 1 base at J, with 12 bases between. The CDR3 nucleotides are TGTGCCAGCAGCCCCGGGGGATTATCTGGAAACACCATATATTTT. Translating gives CASSPGGLSGNTIYF.

A remark on this clone: This specimen includes other DNA sequences encoding the same CDR3. CDR3 region: CASSRAYEQYF. The CDR3 region has the DNA TGTGCCAGCAGCCGAGCCTACGAGCAGTACTTC. The chain recombines TRBV11-2 with TRBJ2-7; the D is unclear. CDR3 length: 11 residues. V was pared by 5 bases and J by 2 bases, with 4 bases between. CDR1 SGHAT and CDR2 FQNNGV come from the germline V gene.

On this clone: The sample contains more than one DNA sequence encoding this CDR3. The chain has TRBV3-1 (or the pseudogene TRBV3-2) and TRBJ2-5, with 10 bases identical to TRBD1. With 5 bases clipped from V and 5 bases from J, the junction kept 2 bases outside the gene matches. The CDR3 has 13 residues. Germline V CDR1 and CDR2: LGHDT, YNNKEL (reference sequence). CDR3 protein: CASSRTGGETQYF. The CDR3 nucleotides read TGTGCCAGCAGCAGGACAGGGGGGGAGACCCAGTACTTC.

This clone was observed once. The chain recombines TRBV7-2 with TRBJ1-1; 9 nucleotides match TRBD1. The V segment lost 4 bases and the J segment 6 bases; nucleotides outside the gene matches: 9. Germline V lookup: CDR1 SGHTA, CDR2 FQGNSA. The CDR3 has 15 residues. The CDR3 sequence is CASSSQQGAYAEAFF. CDR3 sequence (DNA): TGTGCCAGCAGCTCCCAACAGGGGGCGTATGCTGAAGCTTTCTTT.

V gene TRBV6-5 combines with J gene TRBJ1-2, with D perhaps matching TRBD1 (6 bases). The CDR3 spans 12 residues. Germline V gives CDR1 MNHEY, CDR2 SVGAGI. The V and J ends lost 6 bases and 2 bases respectively, with 7 bases between them. CDR3 protein: CASSTGNYGYTF. CDR3 DNA: TGTGCCAGCAGCACAGGGAACTATGGCTACACCTTC.

V usage is TRBV29-1 and J usage is TRBJ2-7, with no clear D. CDR1 is SQVTM, CDR2 ANQGSEA, per germline. Trimming stripped 6 bases from V and 6 bases from J, with 15 bases between. This CDR3 region has 12 residues. The CDR3, as DNA: TGCAGCGTATCCTTCGTCCGGAGCGAGCAGTACTTC. Its protein is CSVSFVRSEQYF.

The chain recombines TRBV27 with TRBJ2-7; 12 bases map to TRBD2. The length of the CDR3 is 15 residues. Germline V CDR1 and CDR2: MNHEY, SMNVEV (reference sequence). The ends lost 5 bases at V and 3 bases at J; junction bases unmatched: 5. DNA for the CDR3: TGTGCCAGCAGTCCGAGACTAGCGGGAGACTACGAGCAGTACTTC. Encoded protein: CASSPRLAGDYEQYF.

The chain employs TRBV5-1 and TRBJ2-7; maybe TRBD1 (6 bases). The CDR3 contains 13 residues. The V end was cut by 4 bases, the J end by 9 bases, with 17 bases between. Germline V CDR1 and CDR2: SGHRS, YFSETQ. The CDR3, as DNA: TGCGCCAGCAGCCTCAAACGGGACACCCCGCAGTACTTC. This encodes CASSLKRDTPQYF.

In this sample, this clone turned up once. In DNA form, the CDR3 reads TGTGCCAGCAGTAAAGGGACACGGACCTATGGCTACACCTTC. This encodes CASSKGTRTYGYTF. This chain links TRBV27 with TRBJ1-2, with D perhaps matching TRBD1 (6 bases). There are 14 residues in the CDR3. Germline CDR1 MNHEY, CDR2 SMNVEV (reference sequence). Between the trimmed V and J ends, which lost 5 bases and 4 bases, there was a span of 14 bases.

The rearrangement uses TRBV4-3 and TRBJ2-2; 9 bases are shared with TRBD1. The CDR3 spans 17 residues. The germline CDR1 and CDR2 sequences are LGHNA and YSLEER. V shed 4 bases and J 6 bases; nucleotides not matched to a gene: 12. The CDR3 loop reads CASSRARDRVVSGELFF. Here the CDR3 DNA reads TGCGCCAGCAGCCGAGCCCGGGACAGGGTGGTATCCGGGGAGCTGTTTTTT.

The rearrangement joins TRBV4-3 to TRBJ2-3, with 7 bases that match TRBD2. The V segment lost 1 base and the J segment 0 bases; nucleotides outside the gene matches: 4. Germline loops: CDR1 LGHNA, CDR2 YSLEER. This CDR3 comprises 16 residues. The CDR3 bases are TGCGCCAGCAGCCAAGGCAAGCGGGGAAGCACAGATACGCAGTATTTT. Translated, it gives CASSQGKRGSTDTQYF.

This rearrangement joins TRBV16 to TRBJ1-1, with 7 bases identical to TRBD1. The CDR3 runs 13 residues. Trimming removed 6 bases from V and 7 bases from J; junction bases left unmatched: 8. Germline values: CDR1 KGHSY, CDR2 FQNENV. The CDR3 DNA reads as TGTGCCAGCAGTCCCAGGACAGGCTATGAAGCTTTCTTT. Translation gives CASSPRTGYEAFF.

V usage is TRBV18 and J usage is TRBJ1-2; the D gene is possibly TRBD1 (5 bases). The germline V and J ends were trimmed by 3 bases and 13 bases, with 15 bases remaining between them. CDR1 KGHSH and CDR2 LQKENI come from the germline V gene. The length of the CDR3 is 12 residues. The CDR3 DNA reads as TGTGCCAGCTCACCCCTTGGCGGGACTGGCACCTTC. Translating gives CASSPLGGTGTF.

The rearrangement joins TRBV29-1 to TRBJ1-1; D might be TRBD1 (6 bases). Per germline, CDR1 SQVTM and CDR2 ANQGSEA. The V and J ends lost 7 bases and 0 bases respectively, with 12 bases between them. CDR3 length: 13 amino acids. The DNA for the CDR3 is TGCAGCGCGACAGAGGGGGTGAACACTGAAGCTTTCTTT. Its translation is CSATEGVNTEAFF.

The chain recombines TRBV25-1 with TRBJ2-2; tentatively, D is TRBD2 (6 bases). CDR1 and CDR2 from the germline V gene are MGHDK and SYGVNS. CDR3 size: 15 residues. The germline V and J ends were trimmed by 1 base and 2 bases, with 8 bases remaining between them. In DNA, the CDR3 is TGTGCCAGCAGTGAATGGGGGGAAAACACCGGGGAGCTGTTTTTT. It encodes CASSEWGENTGELFF.

V usage is TRBV3-1 (or the pseudogene TRBV3-2) and J usage is TRBJ2-3; TRBD2 is a possible D gene (5 bases). The CDR3 has 14 residues. The V gene's germline CDR1 is LGHDT and CDR2 YNNKEL (reference sequence). Trimming shortened V by 10 bases and J by 6 bases, and 20 bases separated the two germline ends. The CDR3 is CATQVSGFPDTQYF. The CDR3 nucleotides read TGTGCCACACAAGTGAGCGGTTTTCCGGATACGCAGTATTTT.